The rows below give T cell receptor beta chains drawn from one sample of a study of cytomegalovirus exposure and HLA in healthy donors. Assay used: immunoSEQ multiplex PCR; TCRdb lists only in-frame clones, some missing. This listing includes tens of thousands of clones. Sequenced input: PBMCs. The receptor source for this set is a woman in her thirties in good health and CMV-seropositive. Each CDR3 is given with its conserved first and last residue. D genes are given only for firm matches.

j_call | v_call | d_call | cdr3_nt | cdr3_aa
TRBJ2-1 | TRBV19 | TRBD2 | TGTGCCAGTAGGGTGCAGGGAGGGGTAAATGAGCAGTTCTTC | CASRVQGGVNEQFF
TRBJ2-3 | TRBV15 | - | TGTGCCACCAGCAGAGATGGGACTAGCACAGATACGCAGTATTTT | CATSRDGTSTDTQYF
TRBJ1-1 | TRBV2 | TRBD1 | TGTGCCAGCAGGGGACAGGCAATTTCTGGCACTGAAGCTTTCTTT | CASRGQAISGTEAFF
TRBJ2-1 | TRBV15 | TRBD2 | TGTGCCACCAGCAGGACTAGCGGGGGGGTGTACAATGAGCAGTTCTTC | CATSRTSGGVYNEQFF
TRBJ2-5 | TRBV7-7 | TRBD2 | TGTGCTAGCAGCTCAAGCGGGAGGCGAGAGACCCAGTACTTC | CASSSSGRRETQYF
TRBJ1-1 | TRBV19 | - | TGTGCCAGTACGGGACAAACGAACACTGAAGCTTTCTTT | CASTGQTNTEAFF
TRBJ1-2 | TRBV5-6 | - | TGTGCCAGCAGCGCGGGCGGATATGGCTACACCTTC | CASSAGGYGYTF
TRBJ2-3 | TRBV28 | TRBD1 | TGTGCCACCAGAAGTTTTCCTGACAGGGGGCAGTGGGATACGCAGTATTTT | CATRSFPDRGQWDTQYF
TRBJ2-1 | TRBV7-9 | - | TGTGCCAGCAGCTCACCAGGGGATTCCGACAATGAGCAGTTCTTC | CASSSPGDSDNEQFF
TRBJ2-1 | TRBV28 | - | TGTGCCATCAGCTCCCTATCCGACTCGAGCTCCTACAATGAGCAGTTCTTC | CAISSLSDSSSYNEQFF
TRBJ2-2 | TRBV7-3 | TRBD2 | TGTGCCAGCAGCTTATTGGGACTAAACACCGGGGAGCTGTTTTTT | CASSLLGLNTGELFF
TRBJ2-3 | TRBV11-2 | - | TGTGCCAGCAGCTCTTCAAGCAGGGGCACAGATACGCAGTATTTT | CASSSSSRGTDTQYF
TRBJ2-1 | TRBV4-1 | - | TGCGCCAGCAGCCAATCTCTAGGGTCGGGGACCTACAATGAGCAGTTCTTC | CASSQSLGSGTYNEQFF
TRBJ1-2 | TRBV5-1 | - | TGCGCCAGCAGCTTCCAGGGCCAGGGTGGCTACACCTTC | CASSFQGQGGYTF
TRBJ1-2 | TRBV19 | - | TGTGCCAGTAGTAAGGCAGGGCACGGCTACACCTTC | CASSKAGHGYTF
TRBJ2-7 | TRBV11-2 | TRBD1 | TGTGCCAGCAGCTTTTCGACAGGGCCATTCTACGAGCAGTACTTC | CASSFSTGPFYEQYF
TRBJ1-2 | TRBV19 | - | TGTGCCAGTAGTACCCCGGGGTGGGCCTATGGCTACACCTTC | CASSTPGWAYGYTF
TRBJ1-2 | TRBV5-1 | TRBD1 | TGCGCCAGCAGCTTGGGTACAGGGGGCCGCGGCTACACCTTC | CASSLGTGGRGYTF
TRBJ2-1 | TRBV30 | TRBD2 | TGTGCCTGGAAGCCGGGACTAGCTGTGAATGAGCAGTTCTTC | CAWKPGLAVNEQFF
TRBJ2-1 | TRBV5-1 | TRBD2 | TGCGCCAGCAGCTTGGGTACTAGCGGGACCTACAATGAGCAGTTCTTC | CASSLGTSGTYNEQFF
TRBJ2-2 | TRBV28 | - | TGTGCCAGCAGTTTCTGGGCAGGGGAGGGGGCCGGGGAGCTGTTTTTT | CASSFWAGEGAGELFF
TRBJ1-2 | TRBV5-1 | TRBD1 | TGCGCCAGCAGCTTGGGACAGGGAGACTATGGCTACACCTTC | CASSLGQGDYGYTF
TRBJ1-2 | TRBV28 | - | TGTGCCAGCAGCTATGGGGGGGAGAACTATGGCTACACCTTC | CASSYGGENYGYTF
TRBJ2-5 | TRBV7-3 | TRBD1 | TGTGCCAGCAGCCCCAGCCGGGACAGCTTGACCCAGTACTTC | CASSPSRDSLTQYF
TRBJ2-5 | TRBV18 | TRBD2 | TGTGCCAGCTCACCTCTAGCGGGGGGGCTTATGGAGACCCAGTACTTC | CASSPLAGGLMETQYF
TRBJ1-2 | TRBV27 | - | TGTGCCAGCAGTTCCCCGTCGGGGTTTGGCTACACCTTC | CASSSPSGFGYTF
TRBJ2-3 | TRBV9 | TRBD2 | TGTGCCAGCAGCGTAACTAGCGGAAACACAGATACGCAGTATTTT | CASSVTSGNTDTQYF
TRBJ1-2 | TRBV14 | - | TGTGCCAGCAGCCAAGCCCGGGGAAGCTATGGCTACACCTTC | CASSQARGSYGYTF
TRBJ1-1 | TRBV5-5 | - | TGTGCCAGCAGCTTGTGGAGGGGCACTGAAGCTTTCTTT | CASSLWRGTEAFF
TRBJ2-2 | TRBV13 | - | TGTGCCAGCAGCTTTGACACCCCTTCTGACACCGGGGAGCTGTTTTTT | CASSFDTPSDTGELFF
TRBJ2-7 | TRBV30 | TRBD2 | TGTGCCTGGACAACTGGACTAGCACGGCAGTACTTC | CAWTTGLARQYF
TRBJ1-3 | TRBV15 | TRBD1 | TGTGCCACCAGCAGGGCCCAGGGGGCGGGTGGAAACACCATATATTTT | CATSRAQGAGGNTIYF
TRBJ2-3 | TRBV9 | - | TGTGCCAGCAGCGTAGGAGCATTCACAGATACGCAGTATTTT | CASSVGAFTDTQYF
TRBJ2-7 | TRBV4-1 | TRBD1 | TGCGCCAGCAGCCAAGACAGGGGGAACGAGCAGTACTTC | CASSQDRGNEQYF
TRBJ2-2 | TRBV7-3 | - | TGTGCCAGCGGCCACGACACCGGGGAGCTGTTTTTT | CASGHDTGELFF
TRBJ2-7 | TRBV10-3 | - | TGTGCCTCACAGGGCGGGGGAGCAGAGCAGTACTTC | CASQGGGAEQYF
TRBJ2-1 | TRBV6-1 | - | TGTGCCAGCAGTGCCCGACTGACCTTCGGTGAGCAGTTCTTC | CASSARLTFGEQFF
TRBJ2-1 | TRBV5-6 | - | TGTGCCAGCAGCTTCACACTAGTCAATGAGCAGTTCTTC | CASSFTLVNEQFF
TRBJ2-5 | TRBV7-6 | TRBD1 | TGTGCCAGCAGCTGGGGGACAGACCAAGAGACCCAGTACTTC | CASSWGTDQETQYF
TRBJ2-7 | TRBV7-6 | TRBD2 | TGTGCCAGCAGCTTAGGGACTAGCTCCTACGAGCAGTACTTC | CASSLGTSSYEQYF
TRBJ2-7 | TRBV7-6 | - | TGTGCCAGCAGCTTAACGGACAACCCCTACGAGCAGTACTTC | CASSLTDNPYEQYF
TRBJ2-7 | TRBV27 | TRBD1 | TGTGCCAGCAGTTTGGGGACAGCCTACGAGCAGTACTTC | CASSLGTAYEQYF
TRBJ1-3 | TRBV4-1 | - | TGCGCCAGCAGCCAAGAACGGGAAATAGGGTCTGGAAACACCATATATTTT | CASSQEREIGSGNTIYF
TRBJ1-1 | TRBV4-2 | - | TGTGCCAGCAGAACCTGGGGCGGTCGCACTGAAGCTTTCTTT | CASRTWGGRTEAFF
TRBJ2-7 | TRBV19 | TRBD1 | TGTGCCAGTAGTGTGACAGGGCACGAGCAGTACTTC | CASSVTGHEQYF
TRBJ2-3 | TRBV7-2 | - | TGTGCCAGCAGCATGGGCTGGACAGATACGCAGTATTTT | CASSMGWTDTQYF
TRBJ2-2 | TRBV4-1 | TRBD2 | TGCGCCGGCAGCCAACCCTGGGGACTAGCGGGCCCCTTCACCGGGGAGCTGTTTTTT | CAGSQPWGLAGPFTGELFF
TRBJ1-1 | TRBV6-1 | TRBD1 | TGTGCCAGCAGTGACAGGGGGCTCGGGAACACTGAAGCTTTCTTT | CASSDRGLGNTEAFF
TRBJ2-3 | TRBV7-9 | - | TGTGCCAGCAGCTTATCACCCAAGAGGGCAGATACGCAGTATTTT | CASSLSPKRADTQYF
TRBJ1-2 | TRBV18 | TRBD1 | TGTGCCAGCTCACCACCGATAAGGACAGGCCCCCTTAACTATGGCTACACCTTC | CASSPPIRTGPLNYGYTF
TRBJ2-3 | TRBV4-1 | TRBD2 | TGCGCCAGCGAGACTAGCGGGGGGGCAGGCACAGATACGCAGTATTTT | CASETSGGAGTDTQYF
TRBJ1-3 | TRBV21-1 | - | TGTGCCAGCAGCAAAGAGATCGAGACAGCACGCCCGGGTAACTCTGGAAACACCATATATTTT | CASSKEIETARPGNSGNTIYF